This T cell receptor beta chain emerged from a study of CD8 T cells in Susac syndrome. Notes on the study in general: The study's TCR sequencing and HLA analysis drew on a certain number of individuals. That number was acknowledged as relatively small.

From blood CD8+ and CD4+ T cells, TCR beta sequences were generated. Purification of the CD8+ and CD4+ T cells relied on negative isolation, and TEMRA cells underwent FACS enrichment. Comment on this clonotype: Its target is not known.

Random-hexamer reverse transcription was applied to roughly 0.5 to 1 ug RNA. An immunoSEQ multiplex PCR amplified TCR beta CDR3 over 54 Vbeta and 13 Jbeta. TCRdb fed the immunoSEQ multiplex PCR reads into MiXCR, producing one record per CDR3 protein. The sample lists fewer than 350,000 distinct CDR3 sequences; roughly nine tenths were seen once. The V gene end was trimmed by 3 bases and the J gene end by 6 bases; junction bases not matched to a gene: 3. The CDR3 length is 15 residues. CDR1 LGHNA and CDR2 YNFKEQ come from the germline V gene. The sequencing input was CD4+ T cells from PBMCs. The sequence was obtained from a human donor with multiple sclerosis. The chain has TRBV4-2 and TRBJ2-2; 11 bases are a match to TRBD2. CDR3 bases: TGTGCCAGCAGCCAGGGGGGACTAGCGGCCGGGGAGCTGTTTTTT. Protein sequence: CASSQGGLAAGELFF.